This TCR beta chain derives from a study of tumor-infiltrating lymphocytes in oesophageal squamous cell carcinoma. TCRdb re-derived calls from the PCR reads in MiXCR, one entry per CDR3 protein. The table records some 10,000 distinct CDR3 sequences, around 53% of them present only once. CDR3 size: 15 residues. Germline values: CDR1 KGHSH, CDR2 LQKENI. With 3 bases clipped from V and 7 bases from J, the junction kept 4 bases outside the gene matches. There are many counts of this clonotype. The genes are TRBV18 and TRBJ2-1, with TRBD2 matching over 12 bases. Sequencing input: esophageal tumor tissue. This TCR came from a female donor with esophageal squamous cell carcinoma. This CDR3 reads CASSPTSGSTNEQFF. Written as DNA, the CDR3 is TGTGCCAGCTCACCGACTAGCGGGAGTACGAATGAGCAGTTCTTC. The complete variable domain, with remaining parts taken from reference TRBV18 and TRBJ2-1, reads NAGVMQNPRHLVRRRGQEARLRCSPMKGHSHVYWYRQLPEEGLKFMVYLQKENIIDESGMPKERFSAEFPKEGPSILRIQQVVRGDSAAYFCASSPTSGSTNEQFFGPGTRLTVL.